This TCR beta chain was obtained from a study of T cells after yellow fever vaccination. TCRdb passed the 5' RACE reads through MiXCR, listing each CDR3 protein once. The sample consists of tens of thousands of distinct CDR3 sequences, under 9.5% of them appearing once. Germline CDR1 is DFQATT and CDR2 is SNEGSKA (reference sequence). Trimming removed 1 base from V and 4 bases from J, with 10 bases in between. The CDR3 contains 13 residues. This clonotype was seen ten or more times. Its antigen is still unknown. General study results and limits: A faster peak, day 5 versus 15, was reached by the weaker secondary response.

J is TRBJ2-5 and V is TRBV20-1; perhaps TRBD1 as D (5 bases). The origin of this receptor is a man aged 18-30 years who received the YFV17D yellow fever vaccine. The sequencing used CD8+ T cells sorted from PBMCs, collected roughly 10 days after the first yellow fever vaccination. CDR3 loop: CSARGTFGETQYF. The CDR3 DNA reads as TGCAGTGCTAGAGGGACATTTGGAGAGACCCAGTACTTC.